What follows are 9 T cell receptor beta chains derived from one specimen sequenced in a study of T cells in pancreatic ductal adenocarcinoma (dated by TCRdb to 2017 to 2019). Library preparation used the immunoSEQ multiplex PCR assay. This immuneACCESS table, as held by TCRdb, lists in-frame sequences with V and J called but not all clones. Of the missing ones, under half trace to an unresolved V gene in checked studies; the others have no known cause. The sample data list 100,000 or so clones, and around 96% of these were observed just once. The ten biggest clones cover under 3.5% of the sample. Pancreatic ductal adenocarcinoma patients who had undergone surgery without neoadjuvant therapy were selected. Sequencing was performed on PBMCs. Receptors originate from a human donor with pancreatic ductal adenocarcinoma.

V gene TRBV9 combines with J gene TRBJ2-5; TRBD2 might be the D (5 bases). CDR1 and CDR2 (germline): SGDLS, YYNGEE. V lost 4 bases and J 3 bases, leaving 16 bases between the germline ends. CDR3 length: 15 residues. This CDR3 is CASSPQRPGKETQYF. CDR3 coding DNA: TGTGCCAGCAGCCCACAAAGGCCGGGAAAAGAGACCCAGTACTTC. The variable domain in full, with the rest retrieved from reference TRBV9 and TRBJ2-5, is DSGVTQTPKHLITATGQRVTLRCSPRSGDLSVYWYQQSLDQGLQFLIQYYNGEERAKGNILERFSAQQFPDLHSELNLSSLELGDSALYFCASSPQRPGKETQYFGPGTRLLVL.

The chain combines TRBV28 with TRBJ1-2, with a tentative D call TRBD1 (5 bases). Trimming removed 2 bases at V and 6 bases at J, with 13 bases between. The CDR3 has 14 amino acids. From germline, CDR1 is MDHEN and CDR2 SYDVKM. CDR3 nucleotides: TGTGCCAGCAGTTTACCAGGGATAGAGGATGGCTACACCTTC. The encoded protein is CASSLPGIEDGYTF.

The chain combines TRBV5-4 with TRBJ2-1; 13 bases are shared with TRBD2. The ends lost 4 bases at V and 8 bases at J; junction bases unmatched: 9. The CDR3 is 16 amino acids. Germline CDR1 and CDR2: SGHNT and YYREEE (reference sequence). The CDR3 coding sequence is TGTGCCAGCAGCCCGGCCAGGACTAGCGGGAGTCATGAGCAGTTCTTC. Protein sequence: CASSPARTSGSHEQFF.

CDR3 in amino acids: CASRIQTGLELNEQFF. For the CDR3, the DNA is TGTGCCAGCAGGATCCAAACAGGGTTGGAACTCAATGAGCAGTTCTTC. This chain joins TRBV28 and TRBJ2-1, with D possibly being TRBD1 (6 bases). V was clipped by 6 bases and J by 6 bases, with 21 bases between them. Germline CDR1 is MDHEN and CDR2 is SYDVKM. The length of the CDR3 is 16 residues.

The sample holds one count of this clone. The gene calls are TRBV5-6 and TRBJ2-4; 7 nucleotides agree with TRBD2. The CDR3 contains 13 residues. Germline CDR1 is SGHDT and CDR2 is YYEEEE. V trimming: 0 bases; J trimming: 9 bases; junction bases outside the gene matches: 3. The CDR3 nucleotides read TGTGCCAGCAGCTTGGGTTGGGGGGGCATTCAGTACTTC. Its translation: CASSLGWGGIQYF.

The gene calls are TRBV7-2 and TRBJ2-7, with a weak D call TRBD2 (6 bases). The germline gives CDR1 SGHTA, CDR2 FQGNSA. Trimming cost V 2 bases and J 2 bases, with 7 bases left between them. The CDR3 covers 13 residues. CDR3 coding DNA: TGTGCCAGCAGCTTAAGACTAGCCTACGAGCAGTACTTC. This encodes CASSLRLAYEQYF.

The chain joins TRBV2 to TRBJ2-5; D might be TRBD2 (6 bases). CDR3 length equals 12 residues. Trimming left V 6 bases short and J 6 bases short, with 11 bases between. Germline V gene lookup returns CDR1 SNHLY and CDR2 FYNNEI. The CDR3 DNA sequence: TGTGCCAGCAGACCGAGCGGGCAGACCCAGTACTTC. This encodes CASRPSGQTQYF.

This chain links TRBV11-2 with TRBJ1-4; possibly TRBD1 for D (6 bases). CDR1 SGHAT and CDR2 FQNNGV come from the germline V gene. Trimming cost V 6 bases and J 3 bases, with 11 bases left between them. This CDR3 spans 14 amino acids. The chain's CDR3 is CASSTGLSNEKLFF. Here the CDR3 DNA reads TGTGCCAGCAGTACAGGGTTATCTAATGAAAAACTGTTTTTT.

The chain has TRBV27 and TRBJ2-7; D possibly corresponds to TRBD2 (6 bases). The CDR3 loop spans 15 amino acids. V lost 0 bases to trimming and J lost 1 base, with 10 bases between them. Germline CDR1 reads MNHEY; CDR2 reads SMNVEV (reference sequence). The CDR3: CASSLSGGASYEQYF. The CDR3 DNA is TGTGCCAGCAGTTTATCGGGCGGGGCTTCCTACGAGCAGTACTTC.